These 4 T cell receptor beta chains were all obtained from the same sample, sequenced in a study of blood T cell repertoires in COVID-19. TCRdb's table, derived via immunoSEQ multiplex PCR, lists solely in-frame clones and lacks some. Seen here are fewer than 250,000 clones, about four fifths observed once, and the top ten hold approximately 5.1%. Source material: peripheral blood. All receptors come from a woman in her 70s with active or convalescent COVID-19.

The CDR3 loop reads CASSKALFKQKFYGYTF. CDR3 bases: TGTGCCAGCAGCAAAGCGCTTTTTAAACAGAAATTCTATGGCTACACCTTC. The rearrangement links TRBV21-1 to TRBJ1-2; the D call TRBD1 from the table was never checked on the DNA. TRBV21-1 is flagged as a pseudogene. The CDR3 consists of 17 residues.

The gene calls are TRBV19 and TRBJ1-2; 7 bases match TRBD1. From germline, CDR1 is LNHDA and CDR2 SQIVND (reference sequence). The CDR3 is 17 residues long. V was clipped by 4 bases and J by 0 bases; unmatched bases: 11. CDR3 loop: CASSRYQGTEANYGYTF. The CDR3 DNA sequence: TGTGCCAGTAGTAGATACCAAGGGACAGAAGCTAACTATGGCTACACCTTC.

This rearrangement joins TRBV6-5 to TRBJ2-7, with 8 bases lining up with TRBD2. The length of the CDR3 is 14 residues. Trimming removed 6 bases from V and 2 bases from J; junction bases left unmatched: 6. Germline V gene sequence: CDR1 MNHEY, CDR2 SVGAGI. CDR3 in DNA: TGTGCCAGCAGCCCGACTAGCGTAACCTACGAGCAGTACTTC. Residues: CASSPTSVTYEQYF.

This clone was seen just once. The chain carries TRBV28 and TRBJ1-6; D call uncertain. The germline V gene has CDR1 MDHEN and CDR2 SYDVKM. This CDR3 spans 15 amino acids. Trimming stripped 5 bases from V and 10 bases from J, with 18 bases between. The CDR3 coding sequence is TGTGCCAGCAGTCTGACGGGCCCCCGGGGATCACCCCTCCACTTT. Amino acid sequence: CASSLTGPRGSPLHF.